These 25 T cell receptor beta chains came from one sample sequenced in a study of blood T cell repertoires in COVID-19. Clones were sequenced by immunoSEQ multiplex PCR, and TCRdb holds only the in-frame ones, with some missing. The sample shows some 250,000 clones, 85% to 90% of them seen only once. Input material: peripheral blood. Receptors originate from a woman under 40 with COVID-19, enrolled during active disease.

This clone was recorded many times. The chain carries TRBV25-1 and TRBJ1-1; D perhaps matches TRBD1 (5 bases). CDR1 MGHDK and CDR2 SYGVNS come from the germline V gene. CDR3 length: 15 amino acids. The ends were cut back, 5 bases at V and 7 bases at J, with 20 bases in the middle. The CDR3 DNA follows: TGTGCCAGCAGTCTGCCAGGGTCGGCGGACGTTGAAGCTTTCTTT. It encodes CASSLPGSADVEAFF.

This clone appeared many times. V usage is TRBV5-6 and J usage is TRBJ2-7; tentatively, D is TRBD1 (6 bases). The CDR3 extends over 13 amino acids. Germline-derived CDR1 and CDR2 are SGHDT and YYEEEE. Trimming removed 4 bases from V and 3 bases from J, with 11 bases in between. The CDR3 loop is CASSPLGGYEQYF. CDR3 coding DNA: TGTGCCAGCAGCCCTCTAGGGGGCTACGAGCAGTACTTC.

The chain recombines TRBV4-1 with TRBJ2-1; possibly TRBD1 for D (5 bases). The CDR3 extends over 14 amino acids. Trimming took off 2 bases at V and 7 bases at J, with 12 bases between the two ends. In germline, CDR1 is MGHRA, CDR2 YSYEKL. As DNA, the CDR3 is TGCGCCAGCAGCCAACCCCCCCAGGGTAATGAGCAGTTCTTC. Translating gives CASSQPPQGNEQFF.

V and J are TRBV27 and TRBJ2-6, with D perhaps TRBD1 (6 bases). The CDR3 covers 17 residues. CDR1 MNHEY and CDR2 SMNVEV come from the germline V gene (reference sequence). With 5 bases removed from V and 1 base from J, the gap between germline ends came to 15 bases. The CDR3 here is CASSGINRASGANVLTF. For the CDR3, the DNA is TGTGCCAGCAGTGGAATCAACAGGGCTTCTGGGGCCAACGTCCTGACTTTC.

J is TRBJ2-3 and V is TRBV3-1 (or the pseudogene TRBV3-2); 8 bases line up with TRBD2. The length of the CDR3 is 17 residues. Per the germline V gene, CDR1 is LGHDT and CDR2 is YNNKEL (reference sequence). After removal of 4 bases from V and 5 bases from J, the junction contained 14 bases not matched to a gene. CDR3: CASSRWFGSGAVDTQYF. CDR3 DNA sequence: TGTGCCAGCAGCCGATGGTTCGGTAGCGGGGCAGTAGATACGCAGTATTTT.

The rearrangement uses TRBV15 and TRBJ2-5, with no clear D. The germline gives CDR1 LNHNV, CDR2 YYDKDF (reference sequence). V was shortened by 0 bases and J by 2 bases, with 10 bases between the two germline ends. CDR3 length: 15 residues. The DNA of the CDR3 is TGTGCCACCAGCAGAGATAGCCCCAGTCAAGAGACCCAGTACTTC. It codes for CATSRDSPSQETQYF.

The chain carries TRBV7-2 and TRBJ1-3; D remains ambiguous. CDR1 is SGHTA, CDR2 FQGNSA, per germline. V was trimmed by 2 bases and J by 0 bases, leaving 8 bases between them. This CDR3 is built from 15 residues. The CDR3 DNA follows: TGTGCCAGCAGCTTATGGGCTTTCTCTGGAAACACCATATATTTT. This sequence encodes CASSLWAFSGNTIYF.

CDR3 DNA sequence: TGTGCCAGCAGCTTGGAATTGGCAGGTCCCCCGGGGGAGCTGTTTTTT. Its protein product is CASSLELAGPPGELFF. This chain joins TRBV5-5 and TRBJ2-2; D gene ambiguous. Germline assignment: CDR1 SGHKS and CDR2 YYEKEE (reference sequence). This CDR3 region has 16 residues. The V end lost 0 bases, the J end lost 8 bases, and 17 bases lay between the germline ends.

This clone showed up just once. The rearrangement joins TRBV9 to TRBJ1-4; 8 nucleotides agree with TRBD1. The CDR3 has 16 residues. Germline trimming cut 3 bases from V and 3 bases from J; bases unmatched to any gene: 7. The germline V gene has CDR1 SGDLS and CDR2 YYNGEE. The CDR3 DNA is TGTGCCAGCAGCGCGCACAGGGGGATCTCTAATGAAAAACTGTTTTTT. Protein product: CASSAHRGISNEKLFF.

The chain joins TRBV30 to TRBJ1-5; perhaps TRBD1 as D (6 bases). Germline V gene sequence: CDR1 GTSNPN, CDR2 SVGIG (reference sequence). The CDR3 loop spans 15 amino acids. The V gene lost 3 bases and the J gene lost 0 bases, with 12 bases spanning the gap. The CDR3 protein is CAWSGQLYSNQPQHF. CDR3 DNA: TGTGCCTGGAGCGGACAGTTGTATAGCAATCAGCCCCAGCATTTT.

The chain uses TRBV7-8 and TRBJ2-5; D uncertain. Germline V CDR1 and CDR2: SGHVS, FQNEAQ. CDR3 length: 11 residues. V lost 5 bases to trimming and J lost 3 bases, with 4 bases between them. CDR3 sequence: CASSLKETQYF. CDR3 nucleotide sequence: TGTGCCAGCAGCCTTAAAGAGACCCAGTACTTC. The whole variable domain, filled in from reference TRBV7-8 and TRBJ2-5, reads GAGVSQSPRYKVAKRGQDVALRCDPISGHVSLFWYQQALGQGPEFLTYFQNEAQLDKSGLPSDRFFAERPEGSVSTLKIQRTQQEDSAVYLCASSLKETQYFGPGTRLLVL.

V gene TRBV23-1 combines with J gene TRBJ1-2, with D unclear. TRBV23-1 is an ORF for which the function is uncertain. CDR3 size: 11 residues. Trimming cost V 10 bases and J 8 bases, with 14 bases left between them. Here the CDR3 DNA reads TGCGCCACCGCATTCAGGTCGGGCTACACCTTC. Protein sequence: CATAFRSGYTF.

The DNA for the CDR3 is TGTGCCAGCAGTTACTCCCCGGGGACTCTTTGGGAGCAGTACTTC. Protein sequence: CASSYSPGTLWEQYF. The chain uses TRBV6-2 or TRBV6-3 and TRBJ2-7, with D perhaps TRBD2 (6 bases). Germline CDR1 is MNHEY and CDR2 is SVGEGT. The V end lost 0 bases, the J end lost 7 bases, and 16 bases lay between the germline ends. The CDR3 consists of 15 residues.

For this clone: A junction end diverges from the germline sequence, so it may reflect a read error. V usage is TRBV5-1 and J usage is TRBJ1-1; D gene uncertain. CDR3 length: 14 residues. The germline V gene encodes CDR1 SGHRS and CDR2 YFSETQ. In nucleotides, the CDR3 is TGCGCCAGCGGCTTGGGGTTGGTCGGCACTGAAGCTTTCTTT. Encoded protein: CASGLGLVGTEAFF.

The CDR3 region has the DNA TGTGCCAGCAGCTTACAGGGGTCCCTCAACTATGGCTACACCTTC. This codes for CASSLQGSLNYGYTF. V usage is TRBV11-2 and J usage is TRBJ1-2, with a tentative D call TRBD1 (6 bases). The CDR3 covers 15 residues. Trimming pared 2 bases from V and 2 bases from J, leaving 12 bases between. The germline CDR1 and CDR2 sequences are SGHAT and FQNNGV.

The chain combines TRBV5-1 with TRBJ2-7; 8 bases are shared with TRBD1. Per the germline V gene, CDR1 is SGHRS and CDR2 is YFSETQ. With V trimmed by 4 bases and J by 1 base, 4 bases remained unmatched. The CDR3 has 14 amino acids. CDR3 DNA sequence: TGCGCCAGCAGCACGGGACAGGTATCCTACGAGCAGTACTTC. Protein product: CASSTGQVSYEQYF. The entire variable domain, with the rest obtained from reference TRBV5-1 and TRBJ2-7, is as follows: KAGVTQTPRYLIKTRGQQVTLSCSPISGHRSVSWYQQTPGQGLQFLFEYFSETQRNKGNFPGRFSGRQFSNSRSEMNVSTLELGDSALYLCASSTGQVSYEQYFGPGTRLTVT.

V is TRBV11-2 and J is TRBJ1-1; TRBD1 matches at 7 bases. V shed 2 bases, J shed 0 bases, and the junction held 6 bases outside the gene matches. The CDR3 totals 16 residues. CDR1 and CDR2 (germline): SGHAT, FQNNGV. The CDR3: CASSLITGTVNTEAFF. In nucleotides, the CDR3 is TGTGCCAGCAGCTTAATCACGGGGACAGTGAACACTGAAGCTTTCTTT. The whole variable domain, remainder taken from reference TRBV11-2 and TRBJ1-1, is EAGVAQSPRYKIIEKRQSVAFWCNPISGHATLYWYQQILGQGPKLLIQFQNNGVVDDSQLPKDRFSAERLKGVDSTLKIQPAKLEDSAVYLCASSLITGTVNTEAFFGQGTRLTVV.

This CDR3 is CASSPMGTGDGNTIYF. The CDR3 region has the DNA TGCGCCAGCAGCCCGATGGGGACAGGGGATGGAAACACCATATATTTT. The J gene is TRBJ1-3, the V gene TRBV5-1; 10 nucleotides align to TRBD1. V lost 4 bases to trimming and J lost 3 bases; unmatched junction nucleotides: 7. This CDR3 has 16 residues. CDR1 and CDR2 from the germline V gene are SGHRS and YFSETQ.

The rearrangement uses TRBV7-9 and TRBJ1-1; D uncertain. The V and J ends lost 6 bases and 11 bases respectively, with 22 bases between them. The germline gives CDR1 SEHNR, CDR2 FQNEAQ (reference sequence). The CDR3 covers 14 residues. The CDR3 DNA follows: TGTGCCAGCAGACCCACCGGCCTTCGGGTTCGGGCTTTCTTT. Amino acids: CASRPTGLRVRAFF.

V gene TRBV29-1 combines with J gene TRBJ2-1; unclear D gene. Trimming shortened V by 3 bases and J by 10 bases, and 10 bases separated the two germline ends. Per germline, CDR1 SQVTM and CDR2 ANQGSEA. This CDR3 is built from 11 residues. The CDR3 here is CSVDHSYEQFF. For the CDR3, the DNA is TGCAGCGTTGACCATAGTTACGAGCAGTTCTTC.

The J gene is TRBJ2-1, the V gene TRBV12-5, with 7 positions matching TRBD2. The germline V gene has CDR1 LGHNT and CDR2 FRNRAP. Trimming cost V 5 bases and J 0 bases; bases outside gene matches: 4. The CDR3 loop spans 15 amino acids. The CDR3 protein is CASGTSEISYNEQFF. The CDR3 DNA reads as TGTGCTAGTGGTACTAGCGAAATCTCCTACAATGAGCAGTTCTTC.

This chain joins TRBV12-3 or TRBV12-4 and TRBJ2-5; D gene ambiguous. The length of the CDR3 is 13 residues. Trimming left V 8 bases short and J 5 bases short, with 15 bases between. The CDR3 spells CASGSDGSETQYF. The DNA of the CDR3 is TGTGCCAGCGGATCAGACGGGTCCGAGACCCAGTACTTC.

The chain combines TRBV2 with TRBJ1-1; 8 nucleotides line up with TRBD1. The ends lost 11 bases at V and 1 base at J; junction bases unmatched: 6. The germline V gene encodes CDR1 SNHLY and CDR2 FYNNEI. The CDR3 sequence is 13 residues long. The CDR3 DNA sequence: TGTGCCGGGGGGGACAGGACGAACACTGAAGCTTTCTTT. Encoded protein: CAGGDRTNTEAFF.

This rearrangement joins TRBV20-1 to TRBJ2-7; the match to TRBD1 covers 8 bases. V trimming: 3 bases; J trimming: 2 bases; junction bases outside the gene matches: 6. Germline CDR1 and CDR2: DFQATT and SNEGSKA (reference sequence). The CDR3 sequence is 14 residues long. CDR3 sequence (DNA): TGCAGTGCTAGTTCCGGGACAGGCCCCTACGAGCAGTACTTC. It is translated as CSASSGTGPYEQYF.

V is TRBV2 and J is TRBJ2-5, with TRBD2 matching over 15 bases. Trimming cost V 7 bases and J 5 bases; bases outside gene matches: 5. This CDR3 has 15 residues. CDR1 is SNHLY and CDR2 is FYNNEI in the germline V gene. The CDR3 spells CASTEGTSGGETQYF. The CDR3 DNA follows: TGTGCCAGCACCGAGGGGACTAGCGGGGGGGAGACCCAGTACTTC.